The rows below give T cell receptor beta chains drawn from one sample of a study of cytomegalovirus exposure and HLA in healthy donors. Assay: immunoSEQ multiplex PCR; the TCRdb copy retains only in-frame clones and omits some. The sample contains around 300,000 clones, around nine tenths of which appear only once. Specimen: PBMCs. These TCRs come from a woman aged 18-30 years in good health and CMV-seronegative. The CDR3 runs from the conserved cysteine through the conserved F or W. The D gene is left open where the match is weak. Not every row has a clone size; where given, it reads once, few, many or a size class.

. TRBJ1-1 TRBV6-1 . CASSAITRSAFF TGTGCCAGCAGTGCTATAACGAGGTCGGCTTTCTTT
. TRBJ2-7 TRBV7-9 . CASNFTGSEQYF TGTGCCAGCAACTTCACAGGGAGCGAGCAGTACTTC
. TRBJ2-2 TRBV5-1 . CASSQLTANTGELFF TGCGCCAGCAGCCAATTGACAGCGAACACCGGGGAGCTGTTTTTT
. TRBJ2-7 TRBV6-1 . CASRPPGGPYEQYF TGTGCCAGCAGGCCACCGGGGGGCCCCTACGAGCAGTACTTC
. TRBJ2-1 TRBV10-1 . CASSEGTFQTYNEQFF TGCGCCAGCAGTGAGGGGACTTTCCAAACCTACAATGAGCAGTTCTTC
. TRBJ2-7 TRBV7-9 . CASSRGDRSSYEQYF TGTGCCAGCAGCCGGGGGGACAGGAGCTCCTACGAGCAGTACTTC
TRBD1 TRBJ2-1 TRBV7-9 . CASSLALRDRVNEQFF TGTGCCAGCAGCTTAGCACTCCGGGACAGGGTAAATGAGCAGTTCTTC
TRBD1 TRBJ2-2 TRBV19 . CASYWTGTNTGELFF TGTGCCAGTTACTGGACAGGGACGAACACCGGGGAGCTGTTTTTT
. TRBJ1-1 TRBV5-4 . CASSLSFHSQGRTEAFF TGTGCCAGCAGCTTGAGCTTCCACTCGCAGGGAAGGACTGAAGCTTTCTTT
. TRBJ1-3 TRBV6-5 few CASSPRTVSGNTIYF TGTGCCAGCAGTCCCCGGACAGTCTCTGGAAACACCATATATTTT